Reported below is one TCR beta chain. The antigen remains unidentified. Other DNA sequences within the sample encode an identical CDR3. This sample was included in a study of shared clonotypes between healthy human individuals. Donors comprised healthy HIV-negative adults lacking recent acute infections or vaccinations. Overall study results and limits: It was anticipated that sequencing depth would influence how many clonotypes donors shared. Larger estimated richness was generally recorded for naive subsets relative to memory subsets.

Per the original methods: Filtering differed since immunoSEQ provided only junctions, with no quality scores. The repertoire was sequenced with immunoSEQ multiplex PCR; TCRdb's copy has only in-frame clones and lacks some. V, J and clone size reflect that table, while D and trimming were determined from the DNA. The sample includes 1.5 million to 1.9 million clones, 95% to 99% seen only once; the top ten take about 0.45%. Germline lookup yields CDR1 SGHTS and CDR2 YDEGEE. CDR3 length: 12 amino acids. Trimming stripped 2 bases from V and 4 bases from J, with 4 bases between. This sequence was found in a man younger than 45 in good health. The V call is TRBV5-8, the J call TRBJ1-5; the D is unclear. The sample taken for sequencing was naive CD4+ T cells sorted from blood. Subset described: CD45RA+ positively selected. DNA for the CDR3: TGTGCCAGCAGCTTTGGAAATCAGCCCCAGCATTTT. As protein: CASSFGNQPQHF.